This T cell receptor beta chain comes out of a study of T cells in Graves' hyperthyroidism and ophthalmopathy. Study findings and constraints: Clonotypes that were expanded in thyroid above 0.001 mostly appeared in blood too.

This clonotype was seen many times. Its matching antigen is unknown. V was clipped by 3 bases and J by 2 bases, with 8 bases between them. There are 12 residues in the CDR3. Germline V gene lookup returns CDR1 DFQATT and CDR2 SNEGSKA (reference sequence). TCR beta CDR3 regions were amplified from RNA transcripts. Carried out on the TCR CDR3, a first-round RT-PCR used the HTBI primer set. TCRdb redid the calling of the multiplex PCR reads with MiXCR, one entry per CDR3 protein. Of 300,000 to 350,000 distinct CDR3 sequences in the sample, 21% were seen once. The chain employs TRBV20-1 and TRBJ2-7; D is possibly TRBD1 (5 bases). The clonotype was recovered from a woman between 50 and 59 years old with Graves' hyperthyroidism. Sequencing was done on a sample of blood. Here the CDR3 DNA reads TGCAGTGCTAGCAGGGATGCCTACGAGCAGTACTTC. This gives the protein CSASRDAYEQYF.